A single sample gave rise to the 14 T cell receptor beta chains below, sequenced in a study of blood T cells in healthy people across ages. Then a second PCR, running about 7 to 11 cycles, was carried out with a sample-barcoded 5' primer and a J-beta primer mix. One entry per CDR3 protein, called by TCRdb with MiXCR from the 5' RACE reads. Here the sample spans under 1,000,000 distinct CDR3 sequences, about 46% being singletons. Sequencing used blood. The receptors originated from a man older than 75 in good health.

The chain joins TRBV28 to TRBJ2-2, with TRBD2 matching over 9 bases. Germline trimming cut 6 bases from V and 6 bases from J; bases unmatched to any gene: 8. Germline V gene sequence: CDR1 MDHEN, CDR2 SYDVKM. This CDR3 is built from 15 residues. CDR3 in DNA: TGTGCCAGCAGCCCTTCTAGCGGGAAGGCCGGGGAGCTGTTTTTT. Translating it yields CASSPSSGKAGELFF.

At least ten counts were recorded for this clonotype. The chain couples TRBV2 to TRBJ2-1; tentative D call: TRBD1 (6 bases). The CDR3 covers 14 residues. The V gene lost 4 bases and the J gene lost 5 bases, with 12 bases spanning the gap. Germline V gene sequence: CDR1 SNHLY, CDR2 FYNNEI. CDR3 sequence reads: CASSGQVANNEQFF. The CDR3 bases are TGTGCCAGCAGTGGACAGGTGGCAAACAATGAGCAGTTCTTC. Supplemented by reference TRBV2 and TRBJ2-1, the full variable domain reads EPEVTQTPSHQVTQMGQEVILRCVPISNHLYFYWYRQILGQKVEFLVSFYNNEISEKSEIFDDQFSVERPDGSNFTLKIRSTKLEDSAMYFCASSGQVANNEQFFGPGTRLTVL.

The gene calls are TRBV5-1 and TRBJ2-5, with TRBD2 as a possible D gene (5 bases). The CDR3 loop spans 14 amino acids. V lost 4 bases and J 11 bases, leaving 21 bases between the germline ends. Germline V gives CDR1 SGHRS, CDR2 YFSETQ. The CDR3 bases are TGCGCCAGCAGCCCTAGTACTAGTCTGGTTGAGCAGTACTTC. It yields the protein CASSPSTSLVEQYF.

The rearrangement links TRBV20-1 to TRBJ2-5; 10 nucleotides match TRBD1. Germline loops: CDR1 DFQATT, CDR2 SNEGSKA (reference sequence). Unmatched junction bases numbered 6, after V lost 6 bases and J lost 5 bases. This CDR3 is built from 13 residues. The CDR3 loop reads CSADRGRRETQYF. The CDR3 DNA follows: TGCAGTGCCGACAGGGGGCGTAGGGAGACCCAGTACTTC.

CDR3 sequence: CASIIQATGPNNEQFF. For the CDR3, the DNA is TGTGCCAGCATCATCCAGGCGACGGGACCAAACAATGAGCAGTTCTTC. The V gene is TRBV13, the J gene TRBJ2-1; D possibly matches TRBD1 or TRBD2 (5 bases each). V lost 7 bases to trimming and J lost 5 bases, with 21 bases between them. There are 16 residues in the CDR3. The germline gives CDR1 PRHDT, CDR2 FYEKMQ (reference sequence). Full variable domain (remainder filled in from reference TRBV13 and TRBJ2-1): AAGVIQSPRHLIKEKRETATLKCYPIPRHDTVYWYQQGPGQDPQFLISFYEKMQSDKGSIPDRFSAQQFSDYHSELNMSSLELGDSALYFCASIIQATGPNNEQFFGPGTRLTVL.

The chain links TRBV15 to TRBJ2-7; no clear D. The germline V gene has CDR1 LNHNV and CDR2 YYDKDF (reference sequence). V was clipped by 0 bases and J by 4 bases, with 10 bases between them. The CDR3 runs to 14 residues. CDR3 sequence reads: CATSRDLGFYEQYF. The CDR3 DNA is TGTGCCACCAGCAGAGATCTTGGGTTTTACGAGCAGTACTTC.

The chain has TRBV7-3 and TRBJ1-2; D perhaps matches TRBD1 (5 bases). The CDR3 consists of 14 residues. Trimming removed 5 bases from V and 3 bases from J, with 13 bases in between. Germline V gene lookup returns CDR1 SGHTA and CDR2 FQGTGA. The CDR3 loop reads CASSALGPDYGYTF. The DNA of the CDR3 is TGTGCCAGCAGCGCCCTGGGGCCTGACTATGGCTACACCTTC.

The chain uses TRBV7-6 and TRBJ2-5; D tentatively fits TRBD1 or TRBD2 (6 bases each). The CDR3 is 14 residues long. V was clipped by 7 bases and J by 1 base, with 13 bases between them. In germline, CDR1 is SGHVS, CDR2 FNYEAQ. DNA of the CDR3: TGTGCCAGCACTGAAGAGGGGGGCCAAGAGACCCAGTACTTC. Amino acid sequence: CASTEEGGQETQYF.

This rearrangement joins TRBV9 to TRBJ2-7; D is perhaps TRBD1 (6 bases). V lost 3 bases, J lost 6 bases, and 10 bases lay in between. CDR1 is SGDLS and CDR2 is YYNGEE in the germline V gene. CDR3 length equals 12 residues. In DNA form, the CDR3 reads TGTGCCAGCAGCGCCACAGGGAGCGAGCAGTACTTC. Translating it yields CASSATGSEQYF.

This clonotype was seen more than once but under ten times. The rearrangement uses TRBV28 and TRBJ1-1, with D tentatively TRBD1 (5 bases). The CDR3 is 11 amino acids. Trimming cost V 4 bases and J 9 bases, with 9 bases left between them. Germline CDR1 and CDR2: MDHEN and SYDVKM. The CDR3 sequence: CASSSTDKAFF. The DNA of the CDR3 is TGTGCCAGCAGTTCGACAGATAAAGCTTTCTTT.

The CDR3 sequence is CASSSVTSGSKNEQYF. The CDR3 nucleotides are TGTGCCAGCAGCTCAGTCACTAGCGGGAGCAAGAATGAGCAGTACTTC. The chain has TRBV4-2 and TRBJ2-7, with 11 bases matching TRBD2. This CDR3 comprises 16 residues. In germline, CDR1 is LGHNA, CDR2 YNFKEQ. With 5 bases clipped from V and 7 bases from J, the junction kept 13 bases outside the gene matches.

The J gene is TRBJ2-5, the V gene TRBV10-3, with 9 bases lining up with TRBD2. CDR1 and CDR2 from the germline V gene are ENHRY and SYGVKD. This CDR3 is built from 15 residues. Trimming at V came to 4 bases and at J to 11 bases, leaving 14 bases not matched to a gene. The CDR3 region has the DNA TGTGCCATCAGTGTTATGCCTAGCGGGGACAATGAGCAGTACTTC. Protein product: CAISVMPSGDNEQYF.

This clonotype showed up just a few times. The chain employs TRBV14 and TRBJ2-3; D is uncertain. From germline, CDR1 is SGHDN and CDR2 FVKESK. The V end was cut by 1 base, the J end by 5 bases, with 7 bases between. This CDR3 comprises 13 residues. The DNA for the CDR3 is TGTGCCAGCAGCCAAGGGGTTAGAGATACGCAGTATTTT. It codes for CASSQGVRDTQYF.

For this clonotype: One junction end disagrees with the germline gene, perhaps due to a read error. The chain recombines TRBV30 with TRBJ2-5, with D uncertain. Matching the DNA end better, TRBJ2-7 makes the J call doubtful. There are 11 residues in the CDR3. The V gene's germline CDR1 is GTSNPN and CDR2 SVGIG (reference sequence). The CDR3 nucleotides are TGTGCCCGGAGTGAACACTACGAGCAGTACTTC. It translates to CARSEHYEQYF.